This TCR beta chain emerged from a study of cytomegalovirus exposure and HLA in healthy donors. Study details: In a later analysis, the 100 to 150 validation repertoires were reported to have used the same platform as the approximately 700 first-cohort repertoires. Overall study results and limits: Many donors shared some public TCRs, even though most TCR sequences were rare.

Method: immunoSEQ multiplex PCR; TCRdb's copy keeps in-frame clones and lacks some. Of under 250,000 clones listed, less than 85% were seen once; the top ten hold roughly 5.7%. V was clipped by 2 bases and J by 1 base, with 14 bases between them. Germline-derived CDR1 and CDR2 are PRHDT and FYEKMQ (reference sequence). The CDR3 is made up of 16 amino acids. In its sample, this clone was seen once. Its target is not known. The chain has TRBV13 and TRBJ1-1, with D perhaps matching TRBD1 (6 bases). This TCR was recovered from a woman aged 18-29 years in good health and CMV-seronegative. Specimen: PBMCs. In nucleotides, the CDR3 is TGTGCCAGCAGCTTACGGGGGGCGGGGGCGAACACTGAAGCTTTCTTT. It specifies CASSLRGAGANTEAFF.